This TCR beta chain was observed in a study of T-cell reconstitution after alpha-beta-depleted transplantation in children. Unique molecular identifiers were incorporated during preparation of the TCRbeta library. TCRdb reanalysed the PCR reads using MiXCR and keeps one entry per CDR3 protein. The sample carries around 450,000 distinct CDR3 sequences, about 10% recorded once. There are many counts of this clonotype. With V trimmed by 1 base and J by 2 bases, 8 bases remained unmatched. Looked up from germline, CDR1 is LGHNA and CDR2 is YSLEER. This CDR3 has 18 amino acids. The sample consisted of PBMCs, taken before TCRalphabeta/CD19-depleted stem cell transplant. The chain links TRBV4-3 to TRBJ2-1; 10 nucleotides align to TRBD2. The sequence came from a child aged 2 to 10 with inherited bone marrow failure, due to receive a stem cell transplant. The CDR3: CASSQVPFGLAAYNEQFF. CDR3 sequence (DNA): TGCGCCAGCAGCCAAGTTCCTTTTGGACTAGCGGCCTACAATGAGCAGTTCTTC.